Listed below are T cell receptor beta chains from one sample, sequenced in a study of technical replicates of blood from a few donors. Profiling relied on immunoSEQ multiplex PCR, and the TCRdb table lists in-frame clones only, not all of them. The sample records some 91,000 clones, under 97% being singletons. Sequencing was done on a sample of T cells isolated from PBMCs. Source of these receptors: a human donor in good health. Each CDR3 is given without its conserved first and last residue. The listing skips clone size in some rows; elsewhere it reads once, few, many or a size class.

V: TRBV5-1; J: TRBJ2-5; size: NA; CDR3: ASSGLAEETQY
V: TRBV4-1; J: TRBJ2-7; size: NA; CDR3: ASSTGTGAYEQY
V: TRBV21-1; J: TRBJ2-6; size: NA; CDR3: ASSKRLAGTPGANVLT
V: TRBV5-1; J: TRBJ2-3; size: NA; CDR3: ASSLAISTDTQY
V: TRBV6-6; J: TRBJ1-2; size: NA; CDR3: ASTGFFLETNYGYT
V: TRBV2; J: TRBJ1-6; size: NA; CDR3: ASSDRDRVKFH
V: TRBV28; J: TRBJ2-7; size: NA; CDR3: ASSLAGFF
V: TRBV19; J: TRBJ2-7; size: NA; CDR3: ASSYPDRGSYEQY
V: TRBV13; J: TRBJ1-3; size: NA; CDR3: ASSLSWRGAGNTIY
V: TRBV30; J: TRBJ2-7; size: NA; CDR3: AWREEGREQY
V: TRBV4-2; J: TRBJ2-7; size: NA; CDR3: ASSQGGRAGEQY
V: TRBV28; J: TRBJ1-2; size: NA; CDR3: ASSLFFIGTEYGYT
V: TRBV4-1; J: TRBJ1-1; size: NA; CDR3: ASSQDDLLAYRGMRAF
V: TRBV28; J: TRBJ1-3; size: once; CDR3: ASIPRGVSSGNTIY
V: TRBV27; J: TRBJ2-1; size: NA; CDR3: ASSFSENNEQF
V: TRBV7-2; J: TRBJ2-5; size: NA; CDR3: ASSLGLTPSETQY
V: TRBV6-1; J: TRBJ1-5; size: NA; CDR3: ASSTANQPQH
V: TRBV13; J: TRBJ1-1; size: few; CDR3: ASSWESGNTEAF
V: TRBV5-6; J: TRBJ1-4; size: once; CDR3: ASSLVDRDDEKLF
V: TRBV7-2; J: TRBJ2-7; size: NA; CDR3: ASSLSVAGGYEQY
V: TRBV19; J: TRBJ2-3; size: NA; CDR3: ASSMGLAINT
V: TRBV6-1; J: TRBJ1-5; size: NA; CDR3: ASSYDRAGQPQH
V: TRBV6-1; J: TRBJ2-7; size: NA; CDR3: ASIRGQGDSYEQY
V: TRBV11-2; J: TRBJ2-3; size: NA; CDR3: ASSLAVGVWSDTQY
V: TRBV20-1; J: TRBJ2-1; size: NA; CDR3: SAVDRDEQF
V: TRBV28; J: TRBJ1-1; size: once; CDR3: ASRKPASGNTEAF
V: TRBV18; J: TRBJ2-2; size: NA; CDR3: ASSPSGRLYGELF
V: TRBV18; J: TRBJ1-1; size: NA; CDR3: ASSPTSGQGGAF
V: TRBV27; J: TRBJ2-7; size: once; CDR3: ASSKTGTSDYEQY
V: TRBV11-3; J: TRBJ1-1; size: NA; CDR3: ASSLLRRGLDTEAF
V: TRBV5-1; J: TRBJ2-2; size: NA; CDR3: ASSFQGTGELF